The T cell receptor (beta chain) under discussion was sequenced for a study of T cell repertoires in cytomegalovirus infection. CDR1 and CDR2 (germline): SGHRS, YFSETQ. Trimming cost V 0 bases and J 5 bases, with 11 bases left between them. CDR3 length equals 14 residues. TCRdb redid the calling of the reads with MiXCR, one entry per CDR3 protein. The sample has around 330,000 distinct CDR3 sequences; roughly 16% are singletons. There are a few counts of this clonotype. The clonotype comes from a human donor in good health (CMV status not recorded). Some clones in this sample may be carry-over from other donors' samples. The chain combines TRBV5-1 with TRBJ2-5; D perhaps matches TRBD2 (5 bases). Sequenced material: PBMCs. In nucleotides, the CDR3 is TGCGCCAGCAGCTTGGCATCGAGAGGGGAGACCCAGTACTTC. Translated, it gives CASSLASRGETQYF.